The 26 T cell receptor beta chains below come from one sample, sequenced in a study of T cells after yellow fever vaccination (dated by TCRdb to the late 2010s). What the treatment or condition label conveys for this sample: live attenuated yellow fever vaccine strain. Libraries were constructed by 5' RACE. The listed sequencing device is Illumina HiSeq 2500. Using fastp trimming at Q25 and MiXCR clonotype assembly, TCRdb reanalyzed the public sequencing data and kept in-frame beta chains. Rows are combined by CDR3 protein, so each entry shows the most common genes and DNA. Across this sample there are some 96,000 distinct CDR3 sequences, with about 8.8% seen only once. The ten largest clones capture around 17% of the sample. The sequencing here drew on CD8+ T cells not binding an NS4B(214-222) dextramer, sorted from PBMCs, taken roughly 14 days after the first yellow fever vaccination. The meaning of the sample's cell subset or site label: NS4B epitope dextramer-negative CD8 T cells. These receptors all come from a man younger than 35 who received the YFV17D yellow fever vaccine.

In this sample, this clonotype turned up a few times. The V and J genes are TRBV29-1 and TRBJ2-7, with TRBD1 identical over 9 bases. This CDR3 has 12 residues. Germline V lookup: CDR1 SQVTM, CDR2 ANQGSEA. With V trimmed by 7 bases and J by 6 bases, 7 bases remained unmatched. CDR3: CSAEGTGLEQYF. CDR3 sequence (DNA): TGCAGCGCTGAGGGGACAGGGCTCGAGCAGTACTTC.

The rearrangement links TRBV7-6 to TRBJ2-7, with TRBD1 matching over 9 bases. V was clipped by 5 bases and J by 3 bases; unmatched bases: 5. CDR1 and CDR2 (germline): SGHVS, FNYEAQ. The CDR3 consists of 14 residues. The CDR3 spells CASSGTGGLYEQYF. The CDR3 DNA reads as TGTGCCAGCAGCGGTACAGGGGGCCTCTACGAGCAGTACTTC.

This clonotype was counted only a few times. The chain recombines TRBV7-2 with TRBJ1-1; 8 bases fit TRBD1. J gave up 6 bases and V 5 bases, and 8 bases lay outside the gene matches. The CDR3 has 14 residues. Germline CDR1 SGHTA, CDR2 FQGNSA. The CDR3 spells CASSLWTGLPEAFF. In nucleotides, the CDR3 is TGTGCCAGCAGCCTGTGGACAGGGCTCCCTGAAGCTTTCTTT.

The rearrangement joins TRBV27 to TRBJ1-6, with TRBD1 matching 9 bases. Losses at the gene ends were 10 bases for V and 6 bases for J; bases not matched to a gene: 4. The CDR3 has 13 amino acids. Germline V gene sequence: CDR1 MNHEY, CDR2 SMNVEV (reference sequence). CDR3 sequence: CATGQGLNSPLHF. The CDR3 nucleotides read TGTGCCACAGGACAGGGGCTTAATTCACCCCTCCACTTT.

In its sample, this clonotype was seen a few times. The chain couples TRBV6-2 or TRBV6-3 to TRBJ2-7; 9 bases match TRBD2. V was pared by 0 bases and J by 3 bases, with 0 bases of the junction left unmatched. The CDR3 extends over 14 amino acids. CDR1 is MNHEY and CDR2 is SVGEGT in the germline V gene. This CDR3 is CASSYSSGSYEQYF. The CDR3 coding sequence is TGTGCCAGCAGTTACTCTAGCGGGAGCTACGAGCAGTACTTC.

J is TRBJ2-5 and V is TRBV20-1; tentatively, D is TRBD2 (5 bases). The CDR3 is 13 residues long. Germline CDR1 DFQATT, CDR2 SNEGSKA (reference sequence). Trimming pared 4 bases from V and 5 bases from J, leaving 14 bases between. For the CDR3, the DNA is TGCAGTGCTACCAAGCAGCGGCGGGAGACCCAGTACTTC. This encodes CSATKQRRETQYF.

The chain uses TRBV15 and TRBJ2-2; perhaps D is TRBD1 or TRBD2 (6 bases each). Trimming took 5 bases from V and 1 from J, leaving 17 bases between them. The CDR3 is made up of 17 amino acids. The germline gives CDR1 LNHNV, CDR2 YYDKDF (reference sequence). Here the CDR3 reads CATSPRGLALNTGELFF. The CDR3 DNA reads TGTGCCACCAGCCCACGGGGGCTAGCTCTGAACACCGGGGAGCTGTTTTTT.

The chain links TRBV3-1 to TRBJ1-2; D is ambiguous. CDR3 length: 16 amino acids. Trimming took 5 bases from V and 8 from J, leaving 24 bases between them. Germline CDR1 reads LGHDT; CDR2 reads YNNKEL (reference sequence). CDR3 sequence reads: CASSSSDGLRARGYTF. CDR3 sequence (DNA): TGTGCCAGCAGCTCATCCGATGGCCTCCGGGCCCGCGGCTACACCTTC.

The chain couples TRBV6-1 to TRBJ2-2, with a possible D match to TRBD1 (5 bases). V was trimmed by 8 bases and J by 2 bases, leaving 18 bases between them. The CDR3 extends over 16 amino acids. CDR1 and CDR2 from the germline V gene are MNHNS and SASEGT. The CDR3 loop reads CASCHTDSINTGELFF. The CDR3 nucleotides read TGTGCCAGCTGCCACACCGACAGCATCAACACCGGGGAGCTGTTTTTT.

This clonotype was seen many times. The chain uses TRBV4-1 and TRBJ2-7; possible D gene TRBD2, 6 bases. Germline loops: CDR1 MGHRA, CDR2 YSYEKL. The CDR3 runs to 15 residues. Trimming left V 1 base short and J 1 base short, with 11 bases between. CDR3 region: CASSQAGAGSYEQYV. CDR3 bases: TGCGCCAGCAGCCAAGCGGGCGCGGGATCCTACGAGCAGTACGTC.

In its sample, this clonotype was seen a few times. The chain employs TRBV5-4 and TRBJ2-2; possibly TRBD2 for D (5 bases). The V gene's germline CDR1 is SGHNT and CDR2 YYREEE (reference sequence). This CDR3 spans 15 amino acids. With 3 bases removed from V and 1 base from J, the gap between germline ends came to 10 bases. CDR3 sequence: CASSSWTVNTGELFF. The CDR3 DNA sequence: TGTGCCAGCAGCTCCTGGACTGTGAACACCGGGGAGCTGTTTTTT.

CDR3 nucleotide sequence: TGTGCCAGCAGTGAACCGAGGCTGGGTAGGTACACTGAAGCTTTCTTT. This sequence encodes CASSEPRLGRYTEAFF. This sequence joins TRBV6-1 and TRBJ1-1; D ambiguous. CDR3 length equals 16 residues. Trimming pared 2 bases from V and 3 bases from J, leaving 16 bases between. CDR1 is MNHNS and CDR2 is SASEGT in the germline V gene.

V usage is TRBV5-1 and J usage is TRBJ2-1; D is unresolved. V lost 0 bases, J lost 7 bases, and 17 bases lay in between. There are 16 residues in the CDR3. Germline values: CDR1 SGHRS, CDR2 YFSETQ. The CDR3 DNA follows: TGCGCCAGCAGCTTGGCCTATCAGATCCTACAGAATGAGCAGTTCTTC. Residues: CASSLAYQILQNEQFF.

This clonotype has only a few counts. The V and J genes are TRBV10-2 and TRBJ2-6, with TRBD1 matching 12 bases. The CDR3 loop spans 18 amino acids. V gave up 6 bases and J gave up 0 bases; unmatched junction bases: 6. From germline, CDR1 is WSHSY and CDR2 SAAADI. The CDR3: CASRGQGAPRSGANVLTF. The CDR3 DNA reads TGCGCCAGCAGGGGACAGGGGGCACCACGCTCTGGGGCCAACGTCCTGACTTTC.

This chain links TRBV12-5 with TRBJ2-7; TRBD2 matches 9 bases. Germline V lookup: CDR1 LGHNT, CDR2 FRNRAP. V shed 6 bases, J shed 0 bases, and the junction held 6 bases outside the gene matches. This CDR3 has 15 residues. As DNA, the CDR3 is TGTGCTAGTGGACCCCCTAGCGGGGCCTCCTACGAGCAGTACTTC. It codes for CASGPPSGASYEQYF.

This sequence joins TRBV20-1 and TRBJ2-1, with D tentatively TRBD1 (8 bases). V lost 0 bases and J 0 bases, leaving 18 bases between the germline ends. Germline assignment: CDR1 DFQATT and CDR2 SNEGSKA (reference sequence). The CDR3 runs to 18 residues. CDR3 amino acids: CSAREQGGGTSSYNEQFF. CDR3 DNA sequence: TGCAGTGCTAGAGAACAGGGGGGGGGAACAAGCTCCTACAATGAGCAGTTCTTC.

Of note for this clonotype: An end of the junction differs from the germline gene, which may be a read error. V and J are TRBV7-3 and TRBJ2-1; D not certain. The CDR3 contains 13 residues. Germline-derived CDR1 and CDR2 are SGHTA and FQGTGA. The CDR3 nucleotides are TGTGCCAGCAGCCTCGGTTCCTCCAATGAGCAGTTCTTC. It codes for CASSLGSSNEQFF.

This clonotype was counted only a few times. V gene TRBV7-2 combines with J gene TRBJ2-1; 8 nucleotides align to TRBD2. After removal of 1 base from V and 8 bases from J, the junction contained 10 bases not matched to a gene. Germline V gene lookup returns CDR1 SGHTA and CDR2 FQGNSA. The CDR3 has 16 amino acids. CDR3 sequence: CASSLESRGGGDEQFF. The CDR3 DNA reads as TGTGCCAGCAGCTTAGAATCCCGGGGGGGCGGCGATGAGCAGTTCTTC.

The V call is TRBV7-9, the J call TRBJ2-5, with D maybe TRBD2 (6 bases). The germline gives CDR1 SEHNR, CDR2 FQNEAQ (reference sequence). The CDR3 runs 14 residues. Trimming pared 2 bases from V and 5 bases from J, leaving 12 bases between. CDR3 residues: CASSLTGDPETQYF. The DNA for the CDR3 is TGTGCCAGCAGCTTAACGGGAGATCCGGAGACCCAGTACTTC.

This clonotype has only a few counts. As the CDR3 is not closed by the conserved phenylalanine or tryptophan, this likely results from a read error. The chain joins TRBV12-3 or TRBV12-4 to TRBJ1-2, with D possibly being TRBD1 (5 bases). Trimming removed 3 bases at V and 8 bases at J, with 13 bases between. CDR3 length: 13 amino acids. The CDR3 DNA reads TGTGCCAGCAGTTTTGGGGCACGTTACGGCTACACCGTC. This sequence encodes CASSFGARYGYTV.

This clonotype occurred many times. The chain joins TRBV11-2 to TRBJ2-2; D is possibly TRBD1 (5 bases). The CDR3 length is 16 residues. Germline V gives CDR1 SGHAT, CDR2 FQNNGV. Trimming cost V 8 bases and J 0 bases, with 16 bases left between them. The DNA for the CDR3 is TGTGCCAGCCTAGAAATACAGGAATCGAACACCGGGGAGCTGTTTTTT. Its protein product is CASLEIQESNTGELFF.

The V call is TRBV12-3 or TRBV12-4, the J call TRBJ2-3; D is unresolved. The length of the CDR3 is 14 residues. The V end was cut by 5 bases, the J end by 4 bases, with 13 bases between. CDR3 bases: TGTGCCAGCAGTCGGAGTGGACCGTCAGATACGCAGTATTTT. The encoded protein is CASSRSGPSDTQYF.

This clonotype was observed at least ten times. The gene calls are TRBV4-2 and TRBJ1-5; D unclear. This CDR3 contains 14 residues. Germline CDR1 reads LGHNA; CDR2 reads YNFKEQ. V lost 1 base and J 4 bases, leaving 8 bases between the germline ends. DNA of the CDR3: TGTGCCAGCAGCCAAGGGCACACAAATCAGCCCCAGCATTTT. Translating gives CASSQGHTNQPQHF.

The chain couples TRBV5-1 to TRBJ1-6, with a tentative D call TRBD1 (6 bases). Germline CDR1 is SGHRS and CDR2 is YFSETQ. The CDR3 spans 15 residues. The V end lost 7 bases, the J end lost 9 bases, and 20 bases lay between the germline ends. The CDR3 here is CASRLGGVDGSPLHF. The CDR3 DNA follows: TGCGCCAGCCGACTAGGGGGAGTCGATGGTTCACCCCTCCACTTT.

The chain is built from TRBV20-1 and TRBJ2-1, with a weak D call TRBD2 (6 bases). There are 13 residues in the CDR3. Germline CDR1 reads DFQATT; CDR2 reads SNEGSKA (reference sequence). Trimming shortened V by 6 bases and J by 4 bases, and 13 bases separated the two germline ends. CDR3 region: CSAPWTTYNEQFF. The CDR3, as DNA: TGCAGTGCGCCATGGACTACGTACAATGAGCAGTTCTTC.

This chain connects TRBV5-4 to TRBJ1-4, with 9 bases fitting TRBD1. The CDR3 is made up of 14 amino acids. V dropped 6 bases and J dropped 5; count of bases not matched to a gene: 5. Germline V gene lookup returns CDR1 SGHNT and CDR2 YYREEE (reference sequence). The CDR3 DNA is TGTGCCAGCACCGCGGACAGGGGAAATGAAAAACTGTTTTTT. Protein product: CASTADRGNEKLFF.